The 32 T cell receptor beta chains reported below all come from one sample, sequenced in a study of blood T cell repertoires in COVID-19. Here immunoSEQ multiplex PCR was the method, and the copy in TCRdb shows in-frame clones only, minus some. Of roughly 55,000 clones listed, about 82% are singletons. Sequenced material: peripheral blood. Receptors originate from a man between 65 and 79 years old with active COVID-19.

This sequence joins TRBV7-2 and TRBJ2-3, with TRBD2 as a possible D gene (7 bases). The CDR3 has 15 residues. The germline V gene encodes CDR1 SGHTA and CDR2 FQGNSA. Trimming removed 1 base from V and 3 bases from J, with 11 bases in between. CDR3 sequence reads: CASSLVGGGTDTQYF. CDR3 in DNA: TGTGCCAGCAGCTTAGTAGGGGGAGGGACAGATACGCAGTATTTT.

The chain has TRBV5-1 and TRBJ2-1; 9 positions match TRBD1. From germline, CDR1 is SGHRS and CDR2 YFSETQ. V lost 4 bases, J lost 8 bases, and 1 base stayed unmatched. The CDR3 sequence is 12 residues long. CDR3 region: CASSGQGYEQFF. In DNA, the CDR3 is TGCGCCAGCAGCGGACAGGGGTATGAGCAGTTCTTC.

This sequence joins TRBV15 and TRBJ1-2; 7 nucleotides line up with TRBD1. Unmatched junction bases numbered 6, after V lost 1 base and J lost 7 bases. CDR3 length: 14 residues. The germline CDR1 and CDR2 sequences are LNHNV and YYDKDF (reference sequence). Written as DNA, the CDR3 is TGTGCCACCAGCAGAGGACAGGGCGGTGGTGGCTACACCTTC. It yields the protein CATSRGQGGGGYTF.

The gene calls are TRBV6-2 or TRBV6-3 and TRBJ2-4, with a weak D call TRBD2 (6 bases). Germline CDR1 reads MNHEY; CDR2 reads SVGEGT. This CDR3 is built from 16 residues. Trimming removed 5 bases at V and 0 bases at J, with 14 bases between. Here the CDR3 reads CASSPPTSLAKNIQYF. CDR3 DNA: TGTGCCAGCAGTCCGCCGACTAGTCTAGCCAAAAACATTCAGTACTTC.

The rearrangement uses TRBV19 and TRBJ1-2; D call uncertain. CDR3 length: 12 residues. V was shortened by 5 bases and J by 4 bases, with 8 bases between the two germline ends. In germline, CDR1 is LNHDA, CDR2 SQIVND (reference sequence). The CDR3 here is CASSAHSYGYTF. CDR3 nucleotide sequence: TGTGCCAGTAGTGCCCACAGCTATGGCTACACCTTC.

The gene calls are TRBV30 and TRBJ2-1, with 8 bases fitting TRBD2. J gave up 8 bases and V 4 bases, and 13 bases lay outside the gene matches. Germline V gene data show CDR1 as GTSNPN and CDR2 as SVGIG (reference sequence). This CDR3 comprises 15 residues. Here the CDR3 DNA reads TGTGCCTGGATACCATCGGGGGGGGGCCTGGATGAGCAGTTCTTC. Residues: CAWIPSGGGLDEQFF.

The chain uses TRBV7-2 and TRBJ1-2, with D possibly matching TRBD1 (6 bases). CDR3 length: 15 amino acids. V was clipped by 2 bases and J by 7 bases, with 17 bases between them. Germline CDR1 and CDR2: SGHTA and FQGNSA. CDR3 loop: CASSLTTGVWVGYTF. DNA of the CDR3: TGTGCCAGCAGCTTAACGACAGGTGTCTGGGTTGGCTACACCTTC.

Here the CDR3 reads CASTSDINSPLHF. The DNA for the CDR3 is TGTGCCAGCACCTCAGATATTAATTCACCCCTCCACTTT. The chain links TRBV7-2 to TRBJ1-6; D uncertain. The V gene's germline CDR1 is SGHTA and CDR2 FQGNSA. CDR3 length: 13 amino acids. V was trimmed by 7 bases and J by 6 bases, leaving 10 bases between them.

The rearrangement links TRBV4-3 to TRBJ2-5; TRBD2 might be the D (5 bases). Germline V gene lookup returns CDR1 LGHNA and CDR2 YSLEER. V shed 2 bases and J shed 5 bases, with 27 bases lying between them. The length of the CDR3 is 19 residues. CDR3 nucleotides: TGCGCCAGCAGCCAACGAAGCCTGGCCCACCCCACTAGAACGGAGACCCAGTACTTC. Translation gives CASSQRSLAHPTRTETQYF.

This chain connects TRBV18 to TRBJ2-3, with TRBD1 matching 8 bases. The ends lost 1 base at V and 1 base at J; junction bases unmatched: 1. CDR1 and CDR2 (germline): KGHSH, LQKENI. The CDR3 covers 15 residues. In DNA, the CDR3 is TGTGCCAGCTCACCACTGGGACAGGGCACAGATACGCAGTATTTT. It encodes CASSPLGQGTDTQYF.

The V and J genes are TRBV11-2 and TRBJ2-5, with TRBD2 matching 12 bases. Trimming at V came to 2 bases and at J to 5 bases, leaving 15 bases not matched to a gene. The CDR3 has 19 residues. Germline V gives CDR1 SGHAT, CDR2 FQNNGV. This chain's CDR3 is CASSLIAPGRLAGEETQYF. CDR3 DNA: TGTGCCAGCAGCTTAATAGCGCCTGGACGACTAGCGGGGGAGGAGACCCAGTACTTC.

V and J are TRBV11-3 and TRBJ2-5, with 9 bases fitting TRBD1. Losses at the gene ends were 5 bases for V and 5 bases for J; bases not matched to a gene: 6. The CDR3 has 14 residues. Germline CDR1 is SGHNT and CDR2 is YENEEA. CDR3 DNA sequence: TGTGCCAGCAGCGCGACCGGGACAGGGGAGACCCAGTACTTC. Protein sequence: CASSATGTGETQYF.

The chain uses TRBV2 and TRBJ2-3; D is possibly TRBD1 (6 bases). V was clipped by 3 bases and J by 6 bases, with 10 bases between them. CDR3 length: 13 amino acids. Germline loops: CDR1 SNHLY, CDR2 FYNNEI. CDR3 region: CASSDRGADTQYF. The CDR3 coding sequence is TGTGCCAGCAGTGACAGGGGTGCGGATACGCAGTATTTT.

The CDR3 DNA reads as TGTGCCAGTAGTACTGACAGGGGCGACGAGCAGTACTTC. Its protein product is CASSTDRGDEQYF. The chain couples TRBV19 to TRBJ2-7; TRBD1 matches 8 bases. The CDR3 runs 13 residues. Germline trimming cut 4 bases from V and 5 bases from J; bases unmatched to any gene: 4. In germline, CDR1 is LNHDA, CDR2 SQIVND (reference sequence).

This clone has only one observation. This sample also contains other DNA sequences that code for the same CDR3. The chain uses TRBV9 and TRBJ2-6, with a tentative D call TRBD1 (6 bases). CDR3 length: 15 amino acids. Trimming took 2 bases from V and 2 from J, leaving 8 bases between them. Germline V gives CDR1 SGDLS, CDR2 YYNGEE. CDR3 loop: CASSVAGAGANVLTF. DNA of the CDR3: TGTGCCAGCAGCGTCGCAGGGGCTGGGGCCAACGTCCTGACTTTC.

This rearrangement joins TRBV7-8 to TRBJ2-7, with 7 bases aligning to TRBD1. The trim removed 0 bases at V and 6 bases at J, leaving 8 bases unmatched. This CDR3 is 15 amino acids long. CDR1 SGHVS and CDR2 FQNEAQ come from the germline V gene. DNA for the CDR3: TGTGCCAGCAGCTTAGCGATGACAGGGCTTATCGAGCAGTACTTC. Amino acids: CASSLAMTGLIEQYF.

V gene TRBV5-1 combines with J gene TRBJ1-4; D might be TRBD1 (5 bases). The germline V gene encodes CDR1 SGHRS and CDR2 YFSETQ. CDR3 size: 14 residues. Trimming removed 2 bases at V and 8 bases at J, with 13 bases between. The CDR3 sequence is CASSFAGPDEKLFF. The CDR3 nucleotides are TGCGCCAGCAGCTTTGCAGGGCCTGACGAAAAACTGTTTTTT.

The chain uses TRBV18 and TRBJ1-2, with 12 nucleotides matching TRBD1. With 8 bases clipped from V and 3 bases from J, the junction kept 10 bases outside the gene matches. CDR1 KGHSH and CDR2 LQKENI come from the germline V gene. This CDR3 spans 16 amino acids. For the CDR3, the DNA is TGTGCCAGCACCGCCGGGACAGGGGGCGCCGACTATGGCTACACCTTC. It is translated as CASTAGTGGADYGYTF.

The chain employs TRBV6-2 or TRBV6-3 and TRBJ2-1, with TRBD1 matching over 7 bases. The CDR3 has 14 residues. Germline trimming cut 4 bases from V and 7 bases from J; bases unmatched to any gene: 7. The germline CDR1 and CDR2 sequences are MNHEY and SVGEGT. The CDR3 protein is CASSWDSYLNEQFF. The CDR3 DNA follows: TGTGCCAGCAGTTGGGACAGCTATCTAAATGAGCAGTTCTTC.

This chain joins TRBV12-3 or TRBV12-4 and TRBJ1-4; a weak D match, TRBD1 (6 bases). The CDR3 has 12 residues. The germline V and J ends were trimmed by 5 bases and 7 bases, with 8 bases remaining between them. The chain's CDR3 is CASSEQGEKLFF. The CDR3 nucleotides read TGTGCCAGCAGTGAACAGGGTGAAAAACTGTTTTTT.

This rearrangement joins TRBV5-8 to TRBJ2-1, with 12 bases that match TRBD2. From germline, CDR1 is SGHTS and CDR2 YDEGEE. CDR3 size: 16 residues. The J segment lost 9 bases and the V segment lost 0 bases, leaving 7 bases of the junction unmatched. In DNA, the CDR3 is TGTGCCAGCAGCTTGGCGGCTAGCGGGGGGGCAGGTGAGCAGTTCTTC. This sequence encodes CASSLAASGGAGEQFF.

J is TRBJ2-1 and V is TRBV23-1; TRBD2 is a possible D gene (7 bases). TRBV23-1 is designated an ORF whose function remains uncertain. With 11 bases removed from V and 0 bases from J, the gap between germline ends came to 20 bases. The CDR3 extends over 16 amino acids. The CDR3 region is CAGYPRGASSYNEQFF. Here the CDR3 DNA reads TGCGCCGGCTACCCTCGGGGGGCTAGCTCCTACAATGAGCAGTTCTTC.

CDR3 loop: CASSVEEGLAGEGEQFF. The CDR3 DNA sequence: TGTGCCAGCAGCGTAGAAGAGGGACTAGCGGGAGAGGGTGAGCAGTTCTTC. The chain uses TRBV9 and TRBJ2-1, with 14 bases fitting TRBD2. The J segment lost 9 bases and the V segment lost 0 bases, leaving 8 bases of the junction unmatched. Germline V gene data show CDR1 as SGDLS and CDR2 as YYNGEE. The length of the CDR3 is 17 residues.

This rearrangement joins TRBV7-2 to TRBJ1-2; TRBD1 aligns across 8 bases. Looked up from germline, CDR1 is SGHTA and CDR2 is FQGNSA. CDR3 length equals 14 residues. V lost 2 bases, J lost 5 bases, and 4 bases stayed unmatched. The CDR3 reads CASSLQQGDYGYTF. The CDR3 coding sequence is TGTGCCAGCAGCTTACAACAGGGGGATTATGGCTACACCTTC.

The genes are TRBV6-5 and TRBJ1-5, with TRBD1 identical over 9 bases. V shed 6 bases and J 4 bases; nucleotides not matched to a gene: 7. CDR1 is MNHEY, CDR2 SVGAGI, per germline. The CDR3 length is 15 residues. CDR3 residues: CASRPNGQGNQPQHF. CDR3 coding DNA: TGTGCCAGCAGACCTAACGGACAGGGGAATCAGCCCCAGCATTTT.

The chain employs TRBV7-2 and TRBJ2-7, with D unclear. CDR1 and CDR2 from the germline V gene are SGHTA and FQGNSA. Trimming left V 5 bases short and J 0 bases short, with 14 bases between. This CDR3 contains 15 residues. The CDR3 sequence: CASSHPSSGSYEQYF. For the CDR3, the DNA is TGTGCCAGCAGCCACCCGTCATCCGGCTCCTACGAGCAGTACTTC.

This clone was seen just once. V gene TRBV7-3 combines with J gene TRBJ2-5; no reliable D call. CDR1 is SGHTA, CDR2 FQGTGA, per germline. CDR3 size: 14 residues. V was pared by 2 bases and J by 7 bases, with 14 bases between. The CDR3 bases are TGTGCCAGCAGCTTACTGTCCACTTCAGGGACCCAGTACTTC. Amino acids: CASSLLSTSGTQYF.

This clone came up once. The J gene is TRBJ2-5, the V gene TRBV18, with a possible D match to TRBD1 (5 bases). The CDR3 has 14 residues. Germline V gene data show CDR1 as KGHSH and CDR2 as LQKENI. The germline V and J ends were trimmed by 0 bases and 1 base, with 6 bases remaining between them. The CDR3 coding sequence is TGTGCCAGCTCACCACCTCAGGGCCAAGAGACCCAGTACTTC. This encodes CASSPPQGQETQYF.

V usage is TRBV7-2 and J usage is TRBJ2-2, with D tentatively TRBD2 (7 bases). The CDR3 is made up of 16 amino acids. V dropped 5 bases and J dropped 2 bases, with 15 bases sitting between them. Looked up from germline, CDR1 is SGHTA and CDR2 is FQGNSA. The CDR3 nucleotides are TGTGCCAGCAGCCAGGGCGGGGGCTACAACACCGGGGAGCTGTTTTTT. Translation: CASSQGGGYNTGELFF.

This CDR3 reads CASSQAYGYTF. CDR3 nucleotide sequence: TGTGCCAGCAGTCAGGCCTATGGCTACACCTTC. The rearrangement links TRBV6-2 or TRBV6-3 to TRBJ1-2; unclear D gene. V lost 5 bases to trimming and J lost 4 bases, with 5 bases between them. The germline V gene has CDR1 MNHEY and CDR2 SVGEGT. The CDR3 extends over 11 amino acids.

The gene calls are TRBV6-2 or TRBV6-3 and TRBJ2-3; 9 bases fit TRBD2. Losses at the gene ends were 4 bases for V and 4 bases for J; bases not matched to a gene: 6. CDR3 size: 15 residues. Germline assignment: CDR1 MNHEY and CDR2 SVGEGT. In nucleotides, the CDR3 is TGTGCCAGCAGTTCGGGCGGGGGGGCCGCAGATACGCAGTATTTT. Protein: CASSSGGGAADTQYF.

The rearrangement links TRBV5-1 to TRBJ2-3; a weak D match, TRBD1 (6 bases). This CDR3 region has 16 residues. V was cut by 3 bases and J by 4 bases, with 18 bases left in between. Germline assignment: CDR1 SGHRS and CDR2 YFSETQ. CDR3 sequence: CASSSGLTGGADTQYF. In DNA, the CDR3 is TGCGCCAGCAGCTCCGGTTTGACAGGTGGGGCAGATACGCAGTATTTT.